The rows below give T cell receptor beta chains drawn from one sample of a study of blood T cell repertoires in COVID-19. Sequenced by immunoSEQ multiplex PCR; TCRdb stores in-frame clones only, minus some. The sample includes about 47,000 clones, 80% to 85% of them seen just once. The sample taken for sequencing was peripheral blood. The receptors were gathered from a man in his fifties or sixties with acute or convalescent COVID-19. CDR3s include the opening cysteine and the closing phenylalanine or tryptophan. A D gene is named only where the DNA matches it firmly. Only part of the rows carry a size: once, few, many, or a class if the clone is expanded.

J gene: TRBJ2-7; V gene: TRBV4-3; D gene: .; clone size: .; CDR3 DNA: TGCGCCAGCAGCCCTCGTTATGCGGTATACTACGAGCAGTACTTC; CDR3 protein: CASSPRYAVYYEQYF
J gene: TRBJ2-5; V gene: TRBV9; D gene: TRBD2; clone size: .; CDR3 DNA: TGTGCCAGCTCAACTAGCGGAGAGACCCAGTACTTC; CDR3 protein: CASSTSGETQYF
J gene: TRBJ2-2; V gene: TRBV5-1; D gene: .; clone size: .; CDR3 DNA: TGCGCCAGCTCGTTCCAGGGGAACACCGGGGAGCTGTTTTTT; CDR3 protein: CASSFQGNTGELFF
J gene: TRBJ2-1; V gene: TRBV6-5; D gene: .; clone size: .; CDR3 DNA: TGTGCCAGCAGTTTTGCCCAGGGGAGGGGGTACAATGAGCAGTTCTTC; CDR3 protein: CASSFAQGRGYNEQFF
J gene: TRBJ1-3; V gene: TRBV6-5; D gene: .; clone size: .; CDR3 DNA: TGTGCCAGCAGTACGGGGGACTCTGGAAACACCATATATTTT; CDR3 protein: CASSTGDSGNTIYF
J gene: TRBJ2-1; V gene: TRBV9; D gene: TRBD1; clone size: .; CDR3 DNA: TGTGCCAGCAGCGCCGGACAGGGTATCGGAGGTGTCAATGAGCAGTTCTTC; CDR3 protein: CASSAGQGIGGVNEQFF
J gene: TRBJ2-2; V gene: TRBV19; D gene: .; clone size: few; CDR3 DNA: TGTGCCAGTCTAGGGAACACCGGGGAGCTGTTTTTT; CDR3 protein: CASLGNTGELFF
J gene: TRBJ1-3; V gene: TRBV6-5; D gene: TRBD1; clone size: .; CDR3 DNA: TGTGCCAGCAGCCTACAGGGGCGAGGAAACACCATATATTTT; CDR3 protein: CASSLQGRGNTIYF
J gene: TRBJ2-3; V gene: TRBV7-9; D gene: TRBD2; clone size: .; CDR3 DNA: TGTGCCAGCAGCTTAGGGATTAGCGGGAAAAGCACAGATACGCAGTATTTT; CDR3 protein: CASSLGISGKSTDTQYF
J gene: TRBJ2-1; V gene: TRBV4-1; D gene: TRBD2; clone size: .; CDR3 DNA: TGCGCCAGCAGCCTAAGCCGGGAGGGCTTGGGTGAGCAGTTCTTC; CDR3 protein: CASSLSREGLGEQFF
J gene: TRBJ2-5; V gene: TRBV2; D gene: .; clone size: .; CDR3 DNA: TGTGCCAGCAGTGAAGAGACAGGAGCGGACCAAGAGACCCAGTACTTC; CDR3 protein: CASSEETGADQETQYF
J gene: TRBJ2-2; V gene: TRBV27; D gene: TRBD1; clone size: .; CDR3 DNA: TGTGCCAGCCGCCGGGGACAGTTGGTCGCCGGGGAGCTGTTTTTT; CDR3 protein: CASRRGQLVAGELFF
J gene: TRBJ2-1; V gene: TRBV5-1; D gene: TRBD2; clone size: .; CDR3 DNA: TGCGCCAGCAGCTTGGGCGGGGGGAGCTCCTACAATGAGCAGTTCTTC; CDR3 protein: CASSLGGGSSYNEQFF
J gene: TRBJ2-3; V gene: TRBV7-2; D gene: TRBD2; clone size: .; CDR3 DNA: TGTGCCAGCAGCCTAGCCCTCGGGACTAGTGATACGCAGTATTTT; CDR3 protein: CASSLALGTSDTQYF
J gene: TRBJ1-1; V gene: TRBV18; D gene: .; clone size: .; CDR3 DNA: TGTGCCAGCTCACCGCTGAGGGAGGCGAACACTGAAGCTTTCTTT; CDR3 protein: CASSPLREANTEAFF
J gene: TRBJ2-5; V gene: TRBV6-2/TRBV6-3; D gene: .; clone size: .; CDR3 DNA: TGTGCCAGCAGTTACTGGGGAGGTTTAGAGACCCAGTACTTC; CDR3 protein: CASSYWGGLETQYF
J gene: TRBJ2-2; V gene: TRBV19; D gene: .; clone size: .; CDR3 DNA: TGTGCCATTAGGGGGACAAAGGGTGACACCGGGGAGCTGTTTTTT; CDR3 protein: CAIRGTKGDTGELFF
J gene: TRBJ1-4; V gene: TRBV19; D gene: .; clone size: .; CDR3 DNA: TGTGCCAGTAGTATAGCCGGACTTGCAACTAATGAAAAACTGTTTTTT; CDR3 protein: CASSIAGLATNEKLFF
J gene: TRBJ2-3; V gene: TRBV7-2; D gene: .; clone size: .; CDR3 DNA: TGTGCCAGCAGCTTAGATCGGGGACAACATACGCAGTATTTT; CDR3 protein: CASSLDRGQHTQYF
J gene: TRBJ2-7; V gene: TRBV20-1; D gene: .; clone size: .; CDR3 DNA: TGCAGTGCTAGATCAGGGCTCGAGCAGTACTTC; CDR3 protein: CSARSGLEQYF
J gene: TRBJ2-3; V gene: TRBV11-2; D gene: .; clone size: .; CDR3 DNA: TGTGCCAGCACCCTTTCAGGTAGCACAGATACGCAGTATTTT; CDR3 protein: CASTLSGSTDTQYF
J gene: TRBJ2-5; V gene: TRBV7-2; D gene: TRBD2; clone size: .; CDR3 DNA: TGTGCCAGCAGCTTAGTGGTAGCGGGGAGGGGAGAGGAGACCCAGTACTTC; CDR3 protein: CASSLVVAGRGEETQYF
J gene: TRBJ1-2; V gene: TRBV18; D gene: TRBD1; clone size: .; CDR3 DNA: TGTGCCAGCTCTTCAGCTGGGACAGGGACCAGGGGTGGCTACACCTTC; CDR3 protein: CASSSAGTGTRGGYTF
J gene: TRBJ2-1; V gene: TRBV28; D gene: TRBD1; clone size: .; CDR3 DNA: TGTGCCAGCAGTATGCACCGGGACAGGGGAGGCTACAATGAGCAGTTCTTC; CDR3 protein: CASSMHRDRGGYNEQFF
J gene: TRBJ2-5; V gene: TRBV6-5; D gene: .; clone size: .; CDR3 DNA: TGTGCCAGCAGTTTCACTTCCGGGACAACACAAGAGACCCAGTACTTC; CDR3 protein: CASSFTSGTTQETQYF
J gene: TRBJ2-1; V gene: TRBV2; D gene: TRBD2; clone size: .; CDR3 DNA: TGTGCCAGCAGAACTAGCGGGGGGGGATACAATGAGCAGTTCTTC; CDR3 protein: CASRTSGGGYNEQFF
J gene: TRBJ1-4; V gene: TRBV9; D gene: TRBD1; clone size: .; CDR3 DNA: TGTGCCAGCAGCGCGGGACAGAGAAATGAAAAACTGTTTTTT; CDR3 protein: CASSAGQRNEKLFF
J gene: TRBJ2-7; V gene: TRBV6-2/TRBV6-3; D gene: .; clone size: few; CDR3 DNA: TGTGCCAGCAGTTTTAGATACGAGCAGTACTTC; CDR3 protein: CASSFRYEQYF
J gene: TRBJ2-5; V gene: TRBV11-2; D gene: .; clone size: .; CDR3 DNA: TGTGCCAGCAGCATAAGGGGGGGGCTTGAGACCCAGTACTTC; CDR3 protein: CASSIRGGLETQYF
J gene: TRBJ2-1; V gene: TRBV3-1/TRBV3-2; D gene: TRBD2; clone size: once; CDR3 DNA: TGTGCCAGCACCTCTAGCGGGAGCGAGGTAGGGCAGTTCTTC; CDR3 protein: CASTSSGSEVGQFF
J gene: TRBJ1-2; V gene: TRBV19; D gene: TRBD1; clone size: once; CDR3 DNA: TGTGCCAGTAGTTTCGACAGGGGCTATGGCTACACCTTC; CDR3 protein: CASSFDRGYGYTF
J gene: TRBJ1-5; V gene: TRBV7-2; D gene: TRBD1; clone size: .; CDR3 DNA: TGTGCCAGCAGCCCCGGGACAGGGAGGCAGCCCCAGCATTTT; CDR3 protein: CASSPGTGRQPQHF
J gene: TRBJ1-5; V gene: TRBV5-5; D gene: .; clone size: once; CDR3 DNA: TGTGCCAGCAGCGCGACGGGGGTGAACAATCAGCCCCAGCATTTT; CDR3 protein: CASSATGVNNQPQHF
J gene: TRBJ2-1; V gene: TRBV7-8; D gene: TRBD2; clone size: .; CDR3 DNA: TGTGCCAGCAGCTTAGACGGGGGACTAGCGGGAGGGCCCTACAATGAGCAGTTCTTC; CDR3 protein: CASSLDGGLAGGPYNEQFF
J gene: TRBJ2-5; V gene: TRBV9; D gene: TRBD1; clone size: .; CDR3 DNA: TGTGCCAGCAGCGTAGGAGGGGGACAGGGAGGCCAGTACTTC; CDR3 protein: CASSVGGGQGGQYF
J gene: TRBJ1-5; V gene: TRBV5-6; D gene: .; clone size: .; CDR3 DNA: TGTGCCAGCAGCTCCGGGTATAGCAATCAGCCCCAGCATTTT; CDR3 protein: CASSSGYSNQPQHF
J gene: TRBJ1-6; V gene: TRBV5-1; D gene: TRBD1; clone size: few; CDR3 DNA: TGCGCCAGCAGCTTGCTCTTTTCGGGACAGAGTAATTCACCCCTCCACTTT; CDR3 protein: CASSLLFSGQSNSPLHF
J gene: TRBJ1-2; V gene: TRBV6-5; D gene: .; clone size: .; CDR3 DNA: TGTGCCAGCAGTAGGGGGGGTAAAGCTAACTATGGCTACACCTTC; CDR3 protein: CASSRGGKANYGYTF
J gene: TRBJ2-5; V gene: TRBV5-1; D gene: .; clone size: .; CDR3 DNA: TGCGCCAGCAGCTTGCTCGGCGGATTGGTCCAGTACTTC; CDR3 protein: CASSLLGGLVQYF
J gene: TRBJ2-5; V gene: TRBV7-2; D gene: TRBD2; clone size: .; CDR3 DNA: TGTGCCAGCAGCCTACTTAGCGGGGCGGCCCAGTACTTC; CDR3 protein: CASSLLSGAAQYF
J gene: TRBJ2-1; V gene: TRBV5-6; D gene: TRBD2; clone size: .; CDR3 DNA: TGTGCCAGCAGCCCGTGGGGGGAGGGCAACAATGAGCAGTTCTTC; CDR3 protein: CASSPWGEGNNEQFF
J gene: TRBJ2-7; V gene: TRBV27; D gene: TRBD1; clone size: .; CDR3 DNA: TGTGCCAGCACCAGGGGACAGGGGGGATCGTACGAGCAGTACTTC; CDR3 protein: CASTRGQGGSYEQYF
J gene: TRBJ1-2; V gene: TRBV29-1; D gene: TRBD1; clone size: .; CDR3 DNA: TGCAGCGTTGACTTGGGGCAGGGGGGTAGAGATGGCTACACCTTC; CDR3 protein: CSVDLGQGGRDGYTF
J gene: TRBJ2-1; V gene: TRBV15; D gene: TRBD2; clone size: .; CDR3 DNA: TGTGCCACCAGCAGAGGACTAGCGGGTAACAATGAGCAGTTCTTC; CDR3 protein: CATSRGLAGNNEQFF
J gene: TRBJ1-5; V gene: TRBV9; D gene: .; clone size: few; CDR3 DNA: TGTGCCAGCAGCGTAGATAGTAGTCAGCCCCAGCATTTT; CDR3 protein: CASSVDSSQPQHF
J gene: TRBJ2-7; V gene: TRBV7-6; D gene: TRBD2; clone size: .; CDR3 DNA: TGTGCCAGCAGCTTAGCAGCTAGCGGTTCCTACGAGCAGTACTTC; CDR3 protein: CASSLAASGSYEQYF
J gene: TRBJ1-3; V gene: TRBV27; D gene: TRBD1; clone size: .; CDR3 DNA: TGTGCCAGCAGGACAGGGGGCTCGTCTGGAAACACCATATATTTT; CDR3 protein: CASRTGGSSGNTIYF
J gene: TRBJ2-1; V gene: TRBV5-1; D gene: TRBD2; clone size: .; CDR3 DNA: TGCGCCAGCAGCTTGGAACTAGCGGGAGGGCCGGGGAATGAGCAGTTCTTC; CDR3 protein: CASSLELAGGPGNEQFF
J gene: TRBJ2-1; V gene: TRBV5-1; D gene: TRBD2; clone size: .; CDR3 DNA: TGCGCCAGCAGCATGAGCGCTAGCGGGCGAAGCTCCTACAATGAGCAGTTCTTC; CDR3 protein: CASSMSASGRSSYNEQFF
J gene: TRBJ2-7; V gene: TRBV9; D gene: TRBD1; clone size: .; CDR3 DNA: TGTGCCAGCAGCGTAGCTCGGACAGGGGGCGACGAGCAGTACTTC; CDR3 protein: CASSVARTGGDEQYF
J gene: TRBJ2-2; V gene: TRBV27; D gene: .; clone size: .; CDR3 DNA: TGTGCCAGCCGACTCAGGACAGCCAACACCGGGGAGCTGTTTTTT; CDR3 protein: CASRLRTANTGELFF
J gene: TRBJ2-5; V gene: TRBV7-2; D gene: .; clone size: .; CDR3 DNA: TGTGCCAGCAGCTTAGCGGGGAGGGGGGTAGAGACCCAGTACTTC; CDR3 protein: CASSLAGRGVETQYF